These 23 T cell receptor beta chains were sequenced from one sample in a study of blood T cell repertoires in COVID-19 (TCRdb year 2020). Library preparation used the immunoSEQ multiplex PCR assay. The clones in this table, taken by TCRdb from immuneACCESS, are in-frame only. Not every clone is retained; where verified, under half of the shortfall comes from an unresolved V gene, and the cause of the rest is unknown. The sample table lists some 200,000 clones, approximately 86% of them with a count of one. The ten largest clones represent over 7.5% of the sample. Material: peripheral blood. The receptors come from a woman over 75 with acute or convalescent COVID-19.

This clone was counted only a few times. This chain links TRBV30 with TRBJ1-3, with D possibly TRBD1 on 6 matching bases. V lost 0 bases to trimming and J lost 3 bases, with 6 bases between them. Germline CDR1 reads GTSNPN; CDR2 reads SVGIG (reference sequence). This CDR3 comprises 13 residues. In DNA, the CDR3 is TGTGCCTGGAGTGTAGGGGGTGGAAACACCATATATTTT. Translating it yields CAWSVGGGNTIYF.

A single count supports this clone. The CDR3 protein is CASSQLAGLSTDTQYF. DNA for the CDR3: TGTGCCAGCAGCCAACTAGCGGGGCTAAGCACAGATACGCAGTATTTT. This chain links TRBV16 with TRBJ2-3, with TRBD2 matching 9 bases. Germline loops: CDR1 KGHSY, CDR2 FQNENV. V was clipped by 2 bases and J by 0 bases; unmatched bases: 3. The CDR3 contains 16 residues.

In this sample, this clone turned up once. The chain joins TRBV7-3 to TRBJ2-1, with a tentative D call TRBD2 (5 bases). This CDR3 spans 16 amino acids. V was clipped by 5 bases and J by 3 bases, with 17 bases between them. CDR1 is SGHTA and CDR2 is FQGTGA in the germline V gene. This CDR3 reads CASSRLTVAGYNEQFF. The CDR3 DNA reads TGTGCCAGCAGCCGGCTCACAGTCGCGGGCTACAATGAGCAGTTCTTC.

Note on this clone: Other DNA sequences in this sample translate to the same CDR3. The CDR3 spells CASSLDRTGGNSPLHF. The CDR3, as DNA: TGCGCCAGCAGCTTGGATAGGACAGGGGGCAATTCACCCCTCCACTTT. This sequence joins TRBV5-1 and TRBJ1-6; 11 bases are shared with TRBD1. The germline CDR1 and CDR2 sequences are SGHRS and YFSETQ. The CDR3 has 16 amino acids. Unmatched junction bases numbered 3, after V lost 0 bases and J lost 7 bases.

The V call is TRBV6-1, the J call TRBJ1-1; 7 bases are a match to TRBD1. J was trimmed by 5 bases and V by 6 bases; bases with no gene match: 9. This CDR3 has 14 amino acids. Germline CDR1 MNHNS, CDR2 SASEGT. CDR3 amino acids: CASRAMTGRTEAFF. The CDR3 nucleotides read TGTGCCAGCAGGGCTATGACAGGGAGAACTGAAGCTTTCTTT.

The chain joins TRBV29-1 to TRBJ1-1; 7 bases match TRBD1. The CDR3 length is 14 residues. Germline loops: CDR1 SQVTM, CDR2 ANQGSEA. The J segment lost 0 bases and the V segment lost 4 bases, leaving 5 bases of the junction unmatched. CDR3 sequence (DNA): TGCAGCGTTGGCACAGGGGCAATGAACACTGAAGCTTTCTTT. Amino acid sequence: CSVGTGAMNTEAFF.

V usage is TRBV19 and J usage is TRBJ2-3; TRBD2 is a possible D gene (5 bases). The V and J ends lost 4 bases and 2 bases respectively, with 10 bases between them. CDR1 and CDR2 from the germline V gene are LNHDA and SQIVND (reference sequence). This CDR3 is built from 14 residues. The CDR3 loop is CASSRLNPTDTQYF. The CDR3, as DNA: TGTGCCAGTAGTAGACTAAACCCCACAGATACGCAGTATTTT.

The rearrangement uses TRBV7-2 and TRBJ1-5; D call uncertain. V shed 0 bases and J shed 9 bases, with 9 bases lying between them. The V gene's germline CDR1 is SGHTA and CDR2 FQGNSA. The CDR3 has 13 residues. CDR3 coding DNA: TGTGCCAGCAGCTTAGCCCAGTCAGGGCCCCAGCATTTT. This gives the protein CASSLAQSGPQHF.

The chain carries TRBV18 and TRBJ1-1, with D possibly being TRBD1 (6 bases). Trimming took off 6 bases at V and 3 bases at J, with 20 bases between the two ends. The CDR3 sequence is 16 residues long. Germline loops: CDR1 KGHSH, CDR2 LQKENI. This CDR3 reads CASSAPPRDIYTEAFF. CDR3 in DNA: TGTGCCAGCTCCGCCCCCCCCCGGGACATTTACACTGAAGCTTTCTTT.

The chain recombines TRBV4-1 with TRBJ2-1; 13 bases map to TRBD2. Per the germline V gene, CDR1 is MGHRA and CDR2 is YSYEKL. The CDR3 contains 16 residues. The V segment lost 6 bases and the J segment 3 bases; nucleotides outside the gene matches: 5. Here the CDR3 reads CASSSRTSGSYNEQFF. The CDR3 DNA follows: TGCGCCAGCAGTTCTAGGACTAGCGGGAGCTACAATGAGCAGTTCTTC.

With regard to this clone: The conserved phenylalanine or tryptophan normally closing the CDR3 is absent here, so this likely arose from a read error. The DNA is left out, because the CDR3 cannot be placed on it with certainty; the CDR3 is given as TCRdb lists it. The chain joins TRBV25-1 to TRBJ1-2. The CDR3 has 16 residues if both end residues are counted. Germline V gene data show CDR1 as MGHDK and CDR2 as SYGVNS. CDR3 loop: CASSPLAGAPPGDLHV.

The chain uses TRBV5-1 and TRBJ2-7, with 9 positions matching TRBD1. Unmatched junction bases numbered 7, after V lost 0 bases and J lost 6 bases. Germline CDR1 is SGHRS and CDR2 is YFSETQ. The CDR3 consists of 15 residues. CDR3: CASSLVGQGVAEQYF. CDR3 sequence (DNA): TGCGCCAGCAGCTTGGTGGGACAGGGTGTCGCCGAGCAGTACTTC. The full variable domain, its missing parts supplied by reference TRBV5-1 and TRBJ2-7, is KAGVTQTPRYLIKTRGQQVTLSCSPISGHRSVSWYQQTPGQGLQFLFEYFSETQRNKGNFPGRFSGRQFSNSRSEMNVSTLELGDSALYLCASSLVGQGVAEQYFGPGTRLTVT.

A single count supports this clone. The V and J genes are TRBV19 and TRBJ1-3; D unresolved. Germline values: CDR1 LNHDA, CDR2 SQIVND (reference sequence). V lost 4 bases, J lost 3 bases, and 7 bases lay in between. The length of the CDR3 is 13 residues. The CDR3 reads CASSNGYGNTIYF. The CDR3 region has the DNA TGTGCCAGTAGTAACGGGTATGGAAACACCATATATTTT.

The chain joins TRBV9 to TRBJ2-1; 11 bases map to TRBD1. The CDR3 spans 15 residues. Germline values: CDR1 SGDLS, CDR2 YYNGEE. With 3 bases clipped from V and 10 bases from J, the junction kept 9 bases outside the gene matches. This CDR3 reads CASSAAGTGGGEQFF. The CDR3 coding sequence is TGTGCCAGCAGCGCCGCCGGGACAGGGGGTGGGGAGCAGTTCTTC. Looking up the rest from reference TRBV9 and TRBJ2-1 gives the full variable domain: DSGVTQTPKHLITATGQRVTLRCSPRSGDLSVYWYQQSLDQGLQFLIQYYNGEERAKGNILERFSAQQFPDLHSELNLSSLELGDSALYFCASSAAGTGGGEQFFGPGTRLTVL.

V and J are TRBV23-1 and TRBJ1-2, with a tentative D call TRBD1 (6 bases). TRBV23-1 carries the ORF label, with uncertain function. Trimming took off 6 bases at V and 8 bases at J, with 19 bases between the two ends. This CDR3 spans 14 amino acids. CDR3 loop: CASRAGGRGNGYTF. CDR3 bases: TGCGCCAGCAGGGCTGGGGGCAGGGGAAACGGCTACACCTTC.

The chain joins TRBV7-9 to TRBJ1-2, with a possible D match to TRBD1 (5 bases). Germline V gives CDR1 SEHNR, CDR2 FQNEAQ (reference sequence). CDR3 size: 15 residues. V gave up 0 bases and J gave up 4 bases, with 12 bases separating them. In nucleotides, the CDR3 is TGTGCCAGCAGCTTAGCGGGACTGAAACTCTATGGCTACACCTTC. It yields the protein CASSLAGLKLYGYTF.

J is TRBJ2-7 and V is TRBV27, with no clear D. CDR1 is MNHEY, CDR2 SMNVEV, per germline (reference sequence). The CDR3 runs 13 residues. Between the trimmed V and J ends, which lost 6 bases and 3 bases, there was a span of 12 bases. Here the CDR3 reads CASRRQLDYEQYF. Written as DNA, the CDR3 is TGTGCCAGCAGGAGGCAGCTAGACTACGAGCAGTACTTC.

The chain carries TRBV5-6 and TRBJ2-6; possibly TRBD1 for D (6 bases). Deletions cut 0 bases from V and 2 bases from J, with 12 bases between. There are 17 residues in the CDR3. Per germline, CDR1 SGHDT and CDR2 YYEEEE. The CDR3: CASSLGGRPPGANVLTF. CDR3 DNA sequence: TGTGCCAGCAGCTTGGGGGGGCGGCCCCCTGGGGCCAACGTCCTGACTTTC.

J is TRBJ1-2 and V is TRBV3-1 (or the pseudogene TRBV3-2), with D maybe TRBD1 (5 bases). V shed 0 bases and J shed 7 bases, with 18 bases lying between them. The CDR3 length is 16 residues. Looked up from germline, CDR1 is LGHDT and CDR2 is YNNKEL (reference sequence). CDR3 residues: CASSQDPARVTGGYTF. In DNA, the CDR3 is TGTGCCAGCAGCCAAGATCCTGCCAGGGTGACCGGTGGCTACACCTTC.

The chain carries TRBV5-1 and TRBJ2-2, with D possibly TRBD2 on 6 matching bases. CDR3 length: 15 amino acids. V was shortened by 4 bases and J by 2 bases, with 12 bases between the two germline ends. Per the germline V gene, CDR1 is SGHRS and CDR2 is YFSETQ. The CDR3 nucleotides are TGCGCCAGCAGCCCGAGGGGAGGAAACACCGGGGAGCTGTTTTTT. The encoded protein is CASSPRGGNTGELFF.

The genes are TRBV29-1 and TRBJ1-3; no reliable D call. Trimming took off 5 bases at V and 0 bases at J, with 5 bases between the two ends. This CDR3 spans 12 amino acids. Germline CDR1 is SQVTM and CDR2 is ANQGSEA. The CDR3 region is CSVLVSGNTIYF. The CDR3 DNA is TGCAGCGTTCTTGTCTCTGGAAACACCATATATTTT.

The chain employs TRBV19 and TRBJ2-1; perhaps TRBD1 as D (5 bases). The germline V gene encodes CDR1 LNHDA and CDR2 SQIVND (reference sequence). The CDR3 is 13 residues long. V dropped 9 bases and J dropped 8 bases, with 17 bases sitting between them. CDR3 coding DNA: TGTGCCAGCAACCCAGGGTCGTTAGATGAGCAGTTCTTC. Amino acid sequence: CASNPGSLDEQFF.

The chain links TRBV27 to TRBJ1-1; 12 bases line up with TRBD1. This CDR3 comprises 15 residues. Losses at the gene ends were 7 bases for V and 7 bases for J; bases not matched to a gene: 10. Germline values: CDR1 MNHEY, CDR2 SMNVEV (reference sequence). CDR3 amino acids: CASTSSGTGGREAFF. The DNA for the CDR3 is TGTGCCAGCACCAGCTCCGGGACAGGGGGCCGTGAAGCTTTCTTT.